This T cell receptor (beta chain) was identified during a study of blood T cell repertoires in COVID-19. The wider study: Acute-phase and convalescent COVID-19 samples originated in the United States, Italy and Spain. Sample material is recorded as cDNA or gDNA derived from T cells, B-cell-depleted T cells, or PBMCs.

This CDR3 spans 16 amino acids. Germline V gene sequence: CDR1 SGHVS, CDR2 FNYEAQ. V was clipped by 1 base and J by 3 bases, with 15 bases between them. Original processing notes: Amplification of reference gene primers was used by the study to estimate nucleated cell counts. Only in-frame clones appear in the TCRdb table, and some are missing; sequencing was by immunoSEQ multiplex PCR. From that table come the V and J calls and clone size; the DNA was used to work out D and trimming. This sample has about 400,000 clones; more than 85% occur once, and the top ten carry about 2.9%. The receptor was isolated from a human donor in a cohort sampled during active COVID-19. The chain couples TRBV7-6 to TRBJ1-2; D may be TRBD1 (5 bases). The sample comprised peripheral blood. CDR3: CASSLVQGNPYYGYTF. The CDR3 nucleotides read TGTGCCAGCAGCTTAGTGCAGGGTAACCCCTACTATGGCTACACCTTC.